This T cell receptor beta chain was retrieved from a study of monozygotic twins with cystic fibrosis. As for the study in general: With about 15 PCR cycles, barcoded libraries came from around 2.9 micrograms of fragmented DNA.

The CDR3 runs 14 residues. Germline lookup yields CDR1 SGHRS and CDR2 YFSETQ. V gave up 4 bases and J gave up 0 bases, with 9 bases separating them. The assay was immunoSEQ multiplex PCR, and TCRdb's table has in-frame clones only and misses some. The table includes approximately 36,000 clones, around 90% detected once. On this clone itself: Its matching antigen is unknown.

Whole-study results and caveats: Age, concordance and disease severity did not associate with shared CDR3 numbers. Low clonality (median about 0.0095) suggested a mostly naive repertoire.

The sequence was obtained from a boy aged 2-15 years with cystic fibrosis. The sample taken for sequencing was blood. The chain uses TRBV5-1 and TRBJ2-3; the D is unclear. The CDR3 is CASSTPASTDTQYF. The CDR3 nucleotides read TGCGCCAGCAGCACTCCAGCTAGCACAGATACGCAGTATTTT.